This T cell receptor beta chain derives from a study of blood T cells in healthy people across ages. General observations from the study: The lack of PBMC sorting stopped any conclusive naive versus antigen-experienced comparison. The study found more naive CD4+ cells and higher diversity in long-lived than aged donors.

The CDR3 consists of 12 residues. V lost 6 bases and J lost 4, with 12 bases in between. Germline CDR1 DFQATT, CDR2 SNEGSKA (reference sequence). This clonotype was counted ten times or more. What it binds is unknown. A J-beta primer mix and a sample-barcoded 5' primer were used in a second PCR of about 6 to 12 cycles. TCRdb re-analysed the 5' RACE reads in MiXCR, keeping a single row per CDR3 protein. Found here are approximately 810,000 distinct CDR3 sequences, under 35% of them singletons; the top ten hold 17%. Whenever a sample was processed, at least 6.5 million PBMCs were isolated. Per sample, extraction of total RNA gave at least 5 micrograms in every case.

The chain couples TRBV20-1 to TRBJ1-2; D gene uncertain. The TCR originated in a woman aged 80 or over in good health. Sequenced: blood. The CDR3 DNA reads TGCAGTGCCGCCCCTAGGGTCTATGGCTACACCTTC. As protein: CSAAPRVYGYTF.